This T cell receptor (beta chain) was identified during a study of CD8 T cells and mutated HIV epitopes (dated by TCRdb to 2020 to 2022). In terms of the full investigation: Acutely infected subjects were selected on the basis of the epitope form in the transmitted founder virus of each subject and of the ELISpot responses of each subject. The same epitope was not tested in every subject, and RF10 was the only epitope examined in both acute and chronic HIV infection. The cohort comprised about 7 chronically and a handful of acutely HIV-infected subjects. Of some 150 screened subjects, only a subset met the criteria for sorting epitope-specific T cells. The epitopes were TL10, KY11, RF10 and TY8. This study sequenced single-cell TCR alpha/beta chains from CD8+ T cells that recognized the non-adapted (NAE) and adapted (AE) forms of four HIV Nef epitopes.

Study-wide conclusions, independent of this receptor: The small number of subjects and their diverse clinical presentations were acknowledged as the main limitations. Single-reactive CD8+ T cells were seen only in acutely infected subjects, suggesting possible clonal selection between acute and chronic infection. Higher clonality was observed in dual tetramer+ cells from chronic subjects than in those from acute subjects (mean difference roughly 0.29), although the study was underpowered for detection of a significant difference. Some wells contained multiple alpha and beta chain CDR3s, and only cells with both an alpha and a beta chain were included.

CDR1 and CDR2 are read off the germline V gene as MGHRA and YSYEKL. Trimming costs V 0 bases and J 2 bases, and their ends lie 8 bases apart. From cysteine to phenylalanine, the CDR3 is 14 amino acids long. Just the 42-base CDR3 DNA is kept, in frame starting at base 1. A note on this clonotype: The record has no base qualities; no much larger clone is one base away.

The library relied on single-cell sequencing. Single-cell cDNA was generated by a method adapted from Smart-seq2 and MARS-Seq, in which oligo-dT primers with well-specific UMIs and KAPA HiFi first-round PCR were used. Nested PCR was performed on pooled first-round products with template-switch oligo forward primers and barcoded reverse primers specific to the TCR alpha and beta chains. Products were purified with AMPure XP, were indexed with TruSeq adapters, and were quantified with the KAPA Universal qPCR Library Quantification Kit. An Illumina MiSeq with 2x300 bp paired-end chemistry was used to sequence the TCR libraries. Concerning the study's data processing: After quality filtering, reads were demultiplexed to wells and mapped to the TCRA and TCRB loci, after which clonotypes were assigned with MiXCR and analysis was performed in VGAS. A modified VDJfasta platform was used to deconvolute the TCR data. Analysis of CDR3 overlap between plates ruled out large-scale cross-plate contamination. To calculate clonality, the ratio of unique productive CDR3s to total productive CDR3s was subtracted from one. Using fastp at Q25 and MiXCR, TCRdb reprocessed the public reads and kept productive beta chains. A single entry per CDR3 protein holds the most common genes and DNA from its merged rows. The V and J calls shown here were made by TCRdb, not taken from the authors' results. Here the sample has more than 90 distinct CDR3 sequences; about 45% occur a single time. The ten top clones hold approximately 93% of the sample.

In light of the paper, this sample's time point label describes: sampled during acute HIV-1 infection (about 23-92 days post infection). Ficoll density gradient separation was used to isolate peripheral blood mononuclear cells from leukapheresis or whole blood, after which the cells were cryopreserved. Without any stimulation, thawed PBMCs were stained with HLA class I tetramers loaded with either the NAE or the AE epitope to identify resting antigen-specific CD8+ T cells. A BD FACS Aria III was used to sort single CD8+ T cells into 96-well plates that contained lysis buffer. The chain is assembled from TRBV4-1 and TRBJ2-7; the D gene is perhaps TRBD1 or TRBD2, each of them matching over 5 bases. The TCR was taken from a man aged 18 to 29 with HIV-1 infection. Sample: CD8+ T cells sorted from blood by dual tetramer staining, taken during acute HIV infection. The cell subset or site label, read with the paper, signifies: cells binding both NAE and AE RF10 tetramers (cross-reactive), unstimulated. The sequenced DNA: TGCGCCAGCAGCCAAGATGGGGGAACCTACGAGCAGTACTTC. Translated, this gives CASSQDGGTYEQYF.